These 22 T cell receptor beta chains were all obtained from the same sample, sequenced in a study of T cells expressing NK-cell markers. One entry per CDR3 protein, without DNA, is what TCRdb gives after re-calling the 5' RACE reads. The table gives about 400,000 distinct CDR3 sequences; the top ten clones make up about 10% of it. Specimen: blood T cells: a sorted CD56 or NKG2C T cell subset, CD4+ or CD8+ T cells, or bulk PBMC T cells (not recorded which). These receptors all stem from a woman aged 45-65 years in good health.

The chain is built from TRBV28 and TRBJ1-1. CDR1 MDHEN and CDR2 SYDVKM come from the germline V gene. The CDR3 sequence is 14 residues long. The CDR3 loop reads CASSLLLGSTEAFF.

CDR3 amino acids: CSVGWRAEEKLFF. The chain carries TRBV29-1 and TRBJ1-4; TCRdb calls TRBD1, which cannot be checked without DNA. This CDR3 is 13 amino acids long. Germline V lookup: CDR1 SQVTM, CDR2 ANQGSEA.

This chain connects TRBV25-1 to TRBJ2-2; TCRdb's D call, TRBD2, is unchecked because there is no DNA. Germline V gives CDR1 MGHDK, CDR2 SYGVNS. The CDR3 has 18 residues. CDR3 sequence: CASSVGLAGGRGTGELFF.

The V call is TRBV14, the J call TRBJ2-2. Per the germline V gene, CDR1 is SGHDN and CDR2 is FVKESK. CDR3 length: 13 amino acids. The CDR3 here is CASSRMRTGELFF.

The CDR3 loop is CASGLDRGFYEQYF. The rearrangement links TRBV27 to TRBJ2-7; checking the TCRdb D call of TRBD1 is not possible without DNA. Looked up from germline, CDR1 is MNHEY and CDR2 is SMNVEV (reference sequence). The CDR3 runs 14 residues.

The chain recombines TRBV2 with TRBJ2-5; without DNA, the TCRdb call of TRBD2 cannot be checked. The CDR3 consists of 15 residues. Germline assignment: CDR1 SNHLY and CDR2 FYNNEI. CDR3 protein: CASRSDGLVVETQYF.

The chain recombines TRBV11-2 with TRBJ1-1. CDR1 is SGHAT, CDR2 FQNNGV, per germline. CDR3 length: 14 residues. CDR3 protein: CASSTTRRGIEAFF.

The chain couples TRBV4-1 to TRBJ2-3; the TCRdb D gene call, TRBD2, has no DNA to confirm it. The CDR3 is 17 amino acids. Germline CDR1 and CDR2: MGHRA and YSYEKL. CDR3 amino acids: CASSHSPRAGEGDTQYF.

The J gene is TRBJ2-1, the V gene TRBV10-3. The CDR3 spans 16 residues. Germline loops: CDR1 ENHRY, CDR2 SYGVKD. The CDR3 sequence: CAISEQAQRTYNEQFF.

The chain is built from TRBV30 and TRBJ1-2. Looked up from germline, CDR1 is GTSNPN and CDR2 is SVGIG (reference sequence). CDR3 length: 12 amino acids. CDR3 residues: CAWSKGSGSYTF.

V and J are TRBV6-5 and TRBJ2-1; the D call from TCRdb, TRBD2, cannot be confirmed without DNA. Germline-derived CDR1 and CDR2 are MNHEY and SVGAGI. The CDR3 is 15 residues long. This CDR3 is CASKMGLAIDNEQFF.

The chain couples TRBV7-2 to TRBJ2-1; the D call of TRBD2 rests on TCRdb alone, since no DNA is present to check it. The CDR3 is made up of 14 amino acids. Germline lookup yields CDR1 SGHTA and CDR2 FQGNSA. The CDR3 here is CASSPQSGDNEQFF.

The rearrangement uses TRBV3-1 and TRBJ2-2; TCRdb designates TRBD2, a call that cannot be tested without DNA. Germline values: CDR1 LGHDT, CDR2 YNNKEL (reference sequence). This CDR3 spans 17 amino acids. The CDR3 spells CASSPPGSGRAFGELFF.

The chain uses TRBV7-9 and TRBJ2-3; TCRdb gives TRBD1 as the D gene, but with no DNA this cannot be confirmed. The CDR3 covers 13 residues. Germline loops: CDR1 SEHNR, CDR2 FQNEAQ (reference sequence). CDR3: CASEDRGADTQYF.

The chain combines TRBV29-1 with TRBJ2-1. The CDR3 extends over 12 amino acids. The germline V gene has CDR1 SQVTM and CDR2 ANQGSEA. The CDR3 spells CSVVSRNNEQFF.

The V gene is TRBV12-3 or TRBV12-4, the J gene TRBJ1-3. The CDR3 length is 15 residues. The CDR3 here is CASSFGRVPGNTIYF.

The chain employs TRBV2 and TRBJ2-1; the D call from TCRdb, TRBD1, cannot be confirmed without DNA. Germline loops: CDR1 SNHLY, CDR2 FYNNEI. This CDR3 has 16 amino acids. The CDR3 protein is CASRFPRDRGLREQFF.

The CDR3 loop reads CASKSESNEQFF. The chain links TRBV5-1 to TRBJ2-1. CDR3 length equals 12 residues. Germline CDR1 SGHRS, CDR2 YFSETQ.

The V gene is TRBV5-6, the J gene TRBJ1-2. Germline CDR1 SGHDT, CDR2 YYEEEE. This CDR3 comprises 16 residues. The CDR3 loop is CASSLIRVLNNYGYTF.

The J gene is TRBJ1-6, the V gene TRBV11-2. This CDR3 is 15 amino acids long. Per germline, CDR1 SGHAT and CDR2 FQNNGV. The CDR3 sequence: CASSPTRDSDSPLHF. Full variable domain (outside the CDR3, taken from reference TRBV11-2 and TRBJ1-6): EAGVAQSPRYKIIEKRQSVAFWCNPISGHATLYWYQQILGQGPKLLIQFQNNGVVDDSQLPKDRFSAERLKGVDSTLKIQPAKLEDSAVYLCASSPTRDSDSPLHFGNGTRLTVT.

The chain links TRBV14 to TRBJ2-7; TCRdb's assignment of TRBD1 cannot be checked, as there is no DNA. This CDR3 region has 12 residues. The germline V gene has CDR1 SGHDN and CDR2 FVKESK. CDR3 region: CASSNAGYEQYF.

The CDR3: CASSVVVSYSYNEQFF. The chain uses TRBV9 and TRBJ2-1; the D call of TRBD2 rests on TCRdb alone, since no DNA is present to check it. The CDR3 consists of 16 residues. Germline V lookup: CDR1 SGDLS, CDR2 YYNGEE. Full variable domain (missing parts from reference TRBV9 and TRBJ2-1): DSGVTQTPKHLITATGQRVTLRCSPRSGDLSVYWYQQSLDQGLQFLIQYYNGEERAKGNILERFSAQQFPDLHSELNLSSLELGDSALYFCASSVVVSYSYNEQFFGPGTRLTVL.